Listed here are 3 T cell receptor beta chains from one sample, sequenced in a study of blood T cells in healthy people across ages (dated by TCRdb to between 2015 and 2017). Library generation was performed with 5' RACE. This sample was sequenced with an Illumina HiSeq 2500. A second about 7 to 11 cycle PCR used a sample-barcoded 5' primer and a J-beta primer mix. In TCRdb, the public reads were trimmed at Q25 with fastp and aligned with MiXCR, with productive beta chains retained. Rows merge per CDR3 protein into single entries with the most common DNA and genes. Here the sample has about 1 million distinct CDR3 sequences; under 55% occur a single time. The ten largest clones capture over 15% of the sample. The sequencing input was blood. These receptors were obtained from a woman in her fifties or sixties in good health.

The V call is TRBV20-1, the J call TRBJ2-5, with 10 bases fitting TRBD2. Trimming cost V 2 bases and J 4 bases; bases outside gene matches: 4. The CDR3 runs 14 residues. Germline CDR1 and CDR2: DFQATT and SNEGSKA (reference sequence). The CDR3 region has the DNA TGCAGTGCTAGAATAGCGGGAGGAGGAGAGACCCAGTACTTC. Protein sequence: CSARIAGGGETQYF.

The chain employs TRBV12-3 or TRBV12-4 and TRBJ2-1; 8 bases are shared with TRBD2. After removal of 1 base from V and 6 bases from J, the junction contained 8 bases not matched to a gene. The CDR3 is made up of 16 amino acids. The CDR3 sequence: CASSLVSGSVPNEQFF. In DNA form, the CDR3 reads TGTGCCAGCAGTTTAGTGAGCGGGAGCGTACCCAATGAGCAGTTCTTC.

This clonotype was observed a few times. The J gene is TRBJ2-1, the V gene TRBV14; 7 positions agree with TRBD2. Germline loops: CDR1 SGHDN, CDR2 FVKESK. This CDR3 comprises 16 residues. Trimming at V came to 0 bases and at J to 3 bases, leaving 5 bases not matched to a gene. Here the CDR3 DNA reads TGTGCCAGCAGCCAAGATTCCGGGAGGTACTACAATGAGCAGTTCTTC. This codes for CASSQDSGRYYNEQFF. The full variable domain, completed using reference TRBV14 and TRBJ2-1, is EAGVTQFPSHSVIEKGQTVTLRCDPISGHDNLYWYRRVMGKEIKFLLHFVKESKQDESGMPNNRFLAERTGGTYSTLKVQPAELEDSGVYFCASSQDSGRYYNEQFFGPGTRLTVL.